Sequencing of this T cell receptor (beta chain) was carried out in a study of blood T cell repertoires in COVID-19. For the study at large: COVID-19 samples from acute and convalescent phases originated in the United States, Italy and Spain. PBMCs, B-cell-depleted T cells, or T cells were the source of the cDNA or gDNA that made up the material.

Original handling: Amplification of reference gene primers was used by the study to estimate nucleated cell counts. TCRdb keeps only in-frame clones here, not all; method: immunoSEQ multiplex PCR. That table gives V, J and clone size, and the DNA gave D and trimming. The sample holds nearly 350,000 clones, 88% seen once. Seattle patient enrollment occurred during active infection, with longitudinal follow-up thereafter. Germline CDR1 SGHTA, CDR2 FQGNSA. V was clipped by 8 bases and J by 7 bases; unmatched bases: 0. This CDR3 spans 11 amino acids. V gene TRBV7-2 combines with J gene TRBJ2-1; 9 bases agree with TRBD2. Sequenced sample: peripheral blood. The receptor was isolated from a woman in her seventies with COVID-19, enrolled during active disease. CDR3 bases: TGTGCCAGCGCGGGGGGGAATGAGCAGTTCTTC. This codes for CASAGGNEQFF.